One sample yielded the 13 T cell receptor beta chains listed below, sequenced in a study of OX40 agonist ivuxolimab in advanced cancers. Using immunoSEQ multiplex PCR, the repertoire was profiled, and TCRdb retains in-frame clones only, with some absent. The repertoire consists of roughly 80,000 clones, with about 88% occurring once and the leading ten covering approximately 1.7%. Material: CD4+ or CD8+ T cells sorted from blood, obtained in a trial of the OX40 agonist ivuxolimab. These receptors were taken from an adult with an advanced solid tumor such as melanoma, head and neck, liver or kidney cancer.

The chain has TRBV5-1 and TRBJ1-6, with no clear D. The ends were cut back, 4 bases at V and 6 bases at J, with 17 bases in the middle. From germline, CDR1 is SGHRS and CDR2 YFSETQ. This CDR3 is built from 16 residues. The DNA of the CDR3 is TGCGCCAGCAGCGCCTTGGCCGGAGGTAGTAATTCACCCCTCCACTTT. This gives the protein CASSALAGGSNSPLHF. The full variable domain, in which reference TRBV5-1 and TRBJ1-6 provide the parts outside the CDR3, is KAGVTQTPRYLIKTRGQQVTLSCSPISGHRSVSWYQQTPGQGLQFLFEYFSETQRNKGNFPGRFSGRQFSNSRSEMNVSTLELGDSALYLCASSALAGGSNSPLHFGNGTRLTVT.

The rearrangement joins TRBV4-1 to TRBJ1-2; D gene uncertain. Germline CDR1 and CDR2: MGHRA and YSYEKL. V lost 4 bases and J lost 6, with 6 bases in between. This CDR3 spans 11 amino acids. In DNA form, the CDR3 reads TGCGCCAGCAGCCGGGGAGATGGCTACACCTTC. Protein sequence: CASSRGDGYTF.

This clone has just a few counts. The V and J genes are TRBV7-8 and TRBJ2-2; 13 nucleotides match TRBD2. Germline V gene lookup returns CDR1 SGHVS and CDR2 FQNEAQ. The CDR3 is made up of 18 amino acids. The ends lost 4 bases at V and 3 bases at J; junction bases unmatched: 8. This CDR3 reads CASSSLAGGKLDTGELFF. CDR3 DNA sequence: TGTGCCAGCAGCTCACTAGCGGGGGGGAAACTTGACACCGGGGAGCTGTTTTTT.

V gene TRBV5-6 combines with J gene TRBJ1-1; no firm D call. Trimming removed 3 bases from V and 1 base from J, with 7 bases in between. This CDR3 region has 13 residues. Germline V gene sequence: CDR1 SGHDT, CDR2 YYEEEE. Written as DNA, the CDR3 is TGTGCCAGCAGCTCCCAGAGGAACACTGAAGCTTTCTTT. Translation: CASSSQRNTEAFF.

The CDR3 region has the DNA TGTGCCAGCAGCTTAGACCGCAATAACTATGGCTACACCTTC. It specifies CASSLDRNNYGYTF. This chain uses TRBV11-2 with TRBJ1-2, with D unresolved. Germline V lookup: CDR1 SGHAT, CDR2 FQNNGV. The CDR3 runs 14 residues. With 0 bases removed from V and 1 base from J, the gap between germline ends came to 6 bases. Using reference TRBV11-2 and TRBJ1-2 for the parts outside the CDR3, the full variable domain is EAGVAQSPRYKIIEKRQSVAFWCNPISGHATLYWYQQILGQGPKLLIQFQNNGVVDDSQLPKDRFSAERLKGVDSTLKIQPAKLEDSAVYLCASSLDRNNYGYTFGSGTRLTVV.

The V call is TRBV27, the J call TRBJ1-1; the D gene is possibly TRBD1 (6 bases). V lost 5 bases, J lost 1 base, and 14 bases lay in between. CDR3 length equals 15 residues. Germline V lookup: CDR1 MNHEY, CDR2 SMNVEV (reference sequence). As DNA, the CDR3 is TGTGCCAGCAGTACGAGGGGGGCGAAGAACACTGAAGCTTTCTTT. Its translation: CASSTRGAKNTEAFF.

The V gene is TRBV5-4, the J gene TRBJ2-1, with 11 bases identical to TRBD2. The CDR3 runs 15 residues. With 5 bases clipped from V and 2 bases from J, the junction kept 3 bases outside the gene matches. The V gene's germline CDR1 is SGHNT and CDR2 YYREEE (reference sequence). The CDR3 reads CASRVSGGAYNEQFF. For the CDR3, the DNA is TGTGCCAGCAGGGTTAGCGGGGGGGCCTACAATGAGCAGTTCTTC. Complete variable domain (other parts from reference TRBV5-4 and TRBJ2-1): ETGVTQSPTHLIKTRGQQVTLRCSSQSGHNTVSWYQQALGQGPQFIFQYYREEENGRGNFPPRFSGLQFPNYSSELNVNALELDDSALYLCASRVSGGAYNEQFFGPGTRLTVL.

The V gene is TRBV4-3, the J gene TRBJ2-7; D uncertain. The CDR3 is 15 residues long. Germline V CDR1 and CDR2: LGHNA, YSLEER. Trimming stripped 0 bases from V and 7 bases from J, with 16 bases between. CDR3 sequence (DNA): TGCGCCAGCAGCCAAGATCCCGATAGTCAACGGGAGCAGTACTTC. It yields the protein CASSQDPDSQREQYF.

This clone was counted a few times. The chain has TRBV28 and TRBJ1-6; 7 bases align to TRBD1. The germline V gene has CDR1 MDHEN and CDR2 SYDVKM. The CDR3 runs to 16 residues. V shed 6 bases, J shed 4 bases, and the junction held 9 bases outside the gene matches. The CDR3 is CASSLTGLGYNSPLHF. The DNA for the CDR3 is TGTGCCAGCAGCCTGACAGGGCTTGGATATAATTCACCCCTCCACTTT. The full variable domain, its missing parts supplied by reference TRBV28 and TRBJ1-6, is DVKVTQSSRYLVKRTGEKVFLECVQDMDHENMFWYRQDPGLGLRLIYFSYDVKMKEKGDIPEGYSVSREKKERFSLILESASTNQTSMYLCASSLTGLGYNSPLHFGNGTRLTVT.

The gene calls are TRBV6-1 and TRBJ1-2, with D unclear. CDR3 length equals 15 residues. V dropped 5 bases and J dropped 4 bases, with 17 bases sitting between them. CDR1 is MNHNS and CDR2 is SASEGT in the germline V gene. CDR3 sequence (DNA): TGTGCCAGCAGTTTGTATGGGGAGTTAGTCTATGGCTACACCTTC. Amino acids: CASSLYGELVYGYTF.

The rearrangement links TRBV5-4 to TRBJ2-7; no definite D call. The CDR3 is 15 amino acids. Germline CDR1 SGHNT, CDR2 YYREEE (reference sequence). V lost 0 bases and J lost 3, with 13 bases in between. The CDR3 sequence is CASSLGINTIYEQYF. The CDR3 nucleotides read TGTGCCAGCAGCTTGGGAATCAACACAATCTACGAGCAGTACTTC.

This clone was found a few times. The chain joins TRBV7-2 to TRBJ2-5, with 7 bases aligning to TRBD2. This CDR3 has 17 amino acids. V was pared by 3 bases and J by 5 bases, with 15 bases of the junction left unmatched. Germline CDR1 reads SGHTA; CDR2 reads FQGNSA. CDR3 DNA: TGTGCCAGCAGCTTTGCTGCCCGGGGAGGGTGGGTGGAGACCCAGTACTTC. It encodes CASSFAARGGWVETQYF.

This sequence joins TRBV27 and TRBJ2-7; TRBD1 matches 12 bases. This CDR3 is built from 18 residues. Germline V gives CDR1 MNHEY, CDR2 SMNVEV (reference sequence). Trimming cost V 5 bases and J 3 bases; bases outside gene matches: 14. CDR3 sequence: CASSPTSRDRGLHYEQYF. The CDR3 nucleotides are TGTGCCAGCAGTCCGACGTCCCGGGACAGGGGGCTACACTACGAGCAGTACTTC.